This T cell receptor (beta chain) was sequenced in a study of blood T cell repertoires in COVID-19. About the study: From the United States, Italy and Spain came samples of acute and convalescent COVID-19. Sources were T cells, B-cell-depleted T cells, or PBMCs; the material itself was cDNA or gDNA.

This clone has a single count. The germline gives CDR1 MNHNS, CDR2 SASEGT. V shed 2 bases and J 6 bases; nucleotides not matched to a gene: 2. This CDR3 is 15 amino acids long. Here immunoSEQ multiplex PCR was the method, and the copy in TCRdb shows in-frame clones only, minus some. The profile covers under 250,000 clones, with around nine tenths appearing a single time and around 0.85% taken by the ten largest. Sequencing was performed on peripheral blood. The clonotype comes from a man in his 60s with COVID-19, enrolled during active disease. This chain links TRBV6-1 with TRBJ1-6, with 9 bases aligning to TRBD1. The chain's CDR3 is CASSELTGGNSPLHF. The CDR3 DNA follows: TGTGCCAGCAGTGAACTGACAGGGGGTAATTCACCCCTCCACTTT.